These T cell receptor beta chains were read from a single sample in a study of shared clonotypes between healthy human individuals. TCRdb's copy holds only in-frame clones and misses some; the assay was immunoSEQ multiplex PCR. Among about a million clones listed, 65% to 80% were seen once. Specimen: memory CD4+ T cells sorted from blood. All receptors derive from a man younger than 35 in good health. Both conserved end residues are part of each CDR3. A D gene is named only where the DNA matches it firmly. The size entry is marked missing in some rows and otherwise reads once, few, many or a size class.

d_call: TRBD2
j_call: TRBJ2-5
clone_size: many
v_call: TRBV27
cdr3_nt: TGTGCCAGCAGGACTAGCGGGGGGCGGAAGACCCAGTACTTC
cdr3_aa: CASRTSGGRKTQYF

d_call: .
j_call: TRBJ1-1
clone_size: .
v_call: TRBV2
cdr3_nt: TGTGCCAGCAGTGACAGAGTTGAAGCTTTCTTT
cdr3_aa: CASSDRVEAFF

d_call: TRBD1
j_call: TRBJ1-6
clone_size: .
v_call: TRBV4-1
cdr3_nt: TGCGCCAGCAGCCACCCCGACAGGGTTAAGGTCTCAGGGCCTTCACCCCTCCACTTT
cdr3_aa: CASSHPDRVKVSGPSPLHF

d_call: .
j_call: TRBJ2-7
clone_size: .
v_call: TRBV7-2
cdr3_nt: TGTGCCAGCAGCTCACAAGCCTACGAGCAGTACTTC
cdr3_aa: CASSSQAYEQYF

d_call: .
j_call: TRBJ2-5
clone_size: many
v_call: TRBV4-1
cdr3_nt: TGCGCCAGCAGCCAAGGACCGACAGGTCGGGAGACCCAGTACTTC
cdr3_aa: CASSQGPTGRETQYF

d_call: TRBD1
j_call: TRBJ2-2
clone_size: .
v_call: TRBV29-1
cdr3_nt: TGCAGCGTTGCCCCGGGACAGGGGTCCGGGGAGCTGTTTTTT
cdr3_aa: CSVAPGQGSGELFF

d_call: .
j_call: TRBJ1-2
clone_size: .
v_call: TRBV5-1
cdr3_nt: TGCGCCAGCAGCTTGGACGTCTATGGCTACACCTTC
cdr3_aa: CASSLDVYGYTF

d_call: .
j_call: TRBJ1-1
clone_size: few
v_call: TRBV5-5
cdr3_nt: TGTGCCAGCAGCCCCTGGGGTTACACTGAAGCTTTCTTT
cdr3_aa: CASSPWGYTEAFF

d_call: .
j_call: TRBJ2-5
clone_size: few
v_call: TRBV5-1
cdr3_nt: TGCGCCAGCAGCTTGGAACAAGAGACCCAGTACTTC
cdr3_aa: CASSLEQETQYF

d_call: .
j_call: TRBJ1-1
clone_size: .
v_call: TRBV19
cdr3_nt: TGTGCCAGTAGTTCGTCACAGGCCCTTGAAGCTTTCTTT
cdr3_aa: CASSSSQALEAFF

d_call: .
j_call: TRBJ1-5
clone_size: few
v_call: TRBV5-4
cdr3_nt: TGTGCCACCCGGGACAAGAAATCCAATCAGCCCCAGCATTTT
cdr3_aa: CATRDKKSNQPQHF

d_call: TRBD2
j_call: TRBJ2-3
clone_size: .
v_call: TRBV6-6
cdr3_nt: TGTGCCACTTCCGGGGGGGCGCAGTCGTCAGATACGCAGTATTTT
cdr3_aa: CATSGGAQSSDTQYF

d_call: .
j_call: TRBJ1-2
clone_size: .
v_call: TRBV2
cdr3_nt: TGTGCCAGCAGTGGAAGGGGATATAACTATGGCTACACCTTC
cdr3_aa: CASSGRGYNYGYTF

d_call: .
j_call: TRBJ1-1
clone_size: .
v_call: TRBV6-5
cdr3_nt: TGTGCCAGCAGTTATGGGGGGTTGAGGGACACTGAAGCTTTCTTT
cdr3_aa: CASSYGGLRDTEAFF

d_call: .
j_call: TRBJ2-7
clone_size: .
v_call: TRBV5-1
cdr3_nt: TGCGCCAGCGCCCGGGACATTAGCTCCTACGAGCAGTACTTC
cdr3_aa: CASARDISSYEQYF

d_call: .
j_call: TRBJ1-5
clone_size: .
v_call: TRBV7-6
cdr3_nt: TGTGCCAGCAGCACAAGCCTTAATCAGCCCCAGCATTTT
cdr3_aa: CASSTSLNQPQHF

d_call: TRBD2
j_call: TRBJ2-1
clone_size: many
v_call: TRBV29-1
cdr3_nt: TGCAGCGTGCTGGACGCGGGAGCAAGAAATGAGCAGTTCTTC
cdr3_aa: CSVLDAGARNEQFF

d_call: .
j_call: TRBJ1-1
clone_size: many
v_call: TRBV19
cdr3_nt: TGTGCCAGTACTAGTTACAGGATGAACACTGAAGCTTTCTTT
cdr3_aa: CASTSYRMNTEAFF

d_call: TRBD2
j_call: TRBJ2-7
clone_size: few
v_call: TRBV6-5
cdr3_nt: TGTGCCAGCAGCTCGGGACTAGCGGGGGCCCACGAGCAGTACTTC
cdr3_aa: CASSSGLAGAHEQYF

d_call: .
j_call: TRBJ1-5
clone_size: .
v_call: TRBV25-1
cdr3_nt: TGTGCCAGCGCGTCTGGGAAGGGGCCCCAGCATTTT
cdr3_aa: CASASGKGPQHF

d_call: TRBD1
j_call: TRBJ1-1
clone_size: .
v_call: TRBV5-1
cdr3_nt: TGCGCCAGCAGCGAAAACAGGGGACTTCGGACTGAAGCTTTCTTT
cdr3_aa: CASSENRGLRTEAFF

d_call: TRBD2
j_call: TRBJ2-3
clone_size: .
v_call: TRBV2
cdr3_nt: TGTGCCAGCAGTCTAGCGGGAGGGCCGGATACGCAGTATTTT
cdr3_aa: CASSLAGGPDTQYF

d_call: TRBD2
j_call: TRBJ2-5
clone_size: few
v_call: TRBV5-6
cdr3_nt: TGTGCCAGCAGCTTTACCACCCCGGGGGGAGAGACCCAGTACTTC
cdr3_aa: CASSFTTPGGETQYF

d_call: TRBD1
j_call: TRBJ1-1
clone_size: once
v_call: TRBV7-8
cdr3_nt: TGTGCCAGCAGCTTAGTTATGCAGGGGGGACCTGAAGCTTTCTTT
cdr3_aa: CASSLVMQGGPEAFF

d_call: .
j_call: TRBJ2-7
clone_size: .
v_call: TRBV14
cdr3_nt: TGTGCCAGCAGCCGCGGCAGTGGACATATAATTTCCTACGAGCAGTACTTC
cdr3_aa: CASSRGSGHIISYEQYF

d_call: TRBD2
j_call: TRBJ2-1
clone_size: .
v_call: TRBV5-1
cdr3_nt: TGCGCCAGCACAATTACAGGACTAGCGGGAGTCCATGAGCAGTTCTTC
cdr3_aa: CASTITGLAGVHEQFF

d_call: TRBD2
j_call: TRBJ2-3
clone_size: .
v_call: TRBV7-9
cdr3_nt: TGTGCCAGCAGCTTAGCTCGGGGGGACTGGCAGTATTTT
cdr3_aa: CASSLARGDWQYF

d_call: .
j_call: TRBJ1-4
clone_size: once
v_call: TRBV6-6
cdr3_nt: TGTGCCAGCAGTGACAGAATTAGTGAAAAACTGTTTTTT
cdr3_aa: CASSDRISEKLFF

d_call: .
j_call: TRBJ2-1
clone_size: .
v_call: TRBV6-4
cdr3_nt: TGTGCCAGCAGGTACCACCCCTTCGGGGCAGCGGACAATGAGCAGTTCTTC
cdr3_aa: CASRYHPFGAADNEQFF

d_call: TRBD1
j_call: TRBJ1-2
clone_size: few
v_call: TRBV27
cdr3_nt: TGTGCCAGCAGTATTACAGGGGGCTGGGGCTACACCTTC
cdr3_aa: CASSITGGWGYTF

d_call: .
j_call: TRBJ2-5
clone_size: many
v_call: TRBV7-9
cdr3_nt: TGTGCCAGCAGCCAAGGGTCCTCAATACAAGAGACCCAGTACTTC
cdr3_aa: CASSQGSSIQETQYF

d_call: TRBD1
j_call: TRBJ1-1
clone_size: .
v_call: TRBV10-3
cdr3_nt: TGTGCCATCAGTGAGAGGACAGGTCGGGTCACTGAAGCTTTCTTT
cdr3_aa: CAISERTGRVTEAFF

d_call: TRBD2
j_call: TRBJ2-1
clone_size: .
v_call: TRBV9
cdr3_nt: TGTGCCAGCAATCCGGGGGGGCTAAACAATGAGCAGTTCTTC
cdr3_aa: CASNPGGLNNEQFF

d_call: TRBD1
j_call: TRBJ1-2
clone_size: few
v_call: TRBV19
cdr3_nt: TGTGCCAGTAGTCAACAGGGGAGTAACTATGGCTACACCTTC
cdr3_aa: CASSQQGSNYGYTF

d_call: TRBD1
j_call: TRBJ2-1
clone_size: .
v_call: TRBV6-1
cdr3_nt: TGTGCCAGCAGTGAATACGGGGACAGTTACAATGAGCAGTTCTTC
cdr3_aa: CASSEYGDSYNEQFF

d_call: .
j_call: TRBJ1-2
clone_size: .
v_call: TRBV7-2
cdr3_nt: TGTGCCAGCAGCCCCGGACAGACCTATGGCTACACCTTC
cdr3_aa: CASSPGQTYGYTF

d_call: TRBD2
j_call: TRBJ2-1
clone_size: .
v_call: TRBV5-1
cdr3_nt: TGCGCCAGCAGGTCCCTAGCGGGGGACAATGAGCAGTTCTTC
cdr3_aa: CASRSLAGDNEQFF

d_call: .
j_call: TRBJ2-3
clone_size: .
v_call: TRBV18
cdr3_nt: TGTGCCAGCTCACCGAACAGTCCCACAGATACGCAGTATTTT
cdr3_aa: CASSPNSPTDTQYF

d_call: .
j_call: TRBJ1-1
clone_size: .
v_call: TRBV7-9
cdr3_nt: TGTGCCAGCAGCCCAACCCTCCGGGCTAATACTGAAGCTTTCTTT
cdr3_aa: CASSPTLRANTEAFF

d_call: TRBD1
j_call: TRBJ1-5
clone_size: .
v_call: TRBV28
cdr3_nt: TGTGCCAGCAGACGACAGGGCGAAGGACAGCCCCAGCATTTT
cdr3_aa: CASRRQGEGQPQHF

d_call: .
j_call: TRBJ1-2
clone_size: .
v_call: TRBV5-1
cdr3_nt: TGCGCCAGCAGCTTGGAGGCAGGAAACCCTAAACAACACTTC
cdr3_aa: CASSLEAGNPKQHF

d_call: TRBD1
j_call: TRBJ1-1
clone_size: .
v_call: TRBV5-1
cdr3_nt: TGCGCCAGCAGCGTACAGGGGGCGAACACTGAAGCTTTCTTT
cdr3_aa: CASSVQGANTEAFF

d_call: TRBD2
j_call: TRBJ2-1
clone_size: .
v_call: TRBV19
cdr3_nt: TGTGCCAGTAGCGATCGACTAGCGGTCCAGTTCTTC
cdr3_aa: CASSDRLAVQFF

d_call: .
j_call: TRBJ2-5
clone_size: .
v_call: TRBV19
cdr3_nt: TGTGCCAGTAGTGGTCGGAGCAGGGCCCAAGAGACCCAGTACTTC
cdr3_aa: CASSGRSRAQETQYF

d_call: TRBD2
j_call: TRBJ2-5
clone_size: .
v_call: TRBV2
cdr3_nt: TGTGCCAGCAGTGTAGTAGCGGGCGAGACCCAGTACTTC
cdr3_aa: CASSVVAGETQYF

d_call: TRBD1
j_call: TRBJ2-7
clone_size: once
v_call: TRBV6-5
cdr3_nt: TGTGCCAGCAGCCCCGGGACAGTCTACGAGCAGTACTTC
cdr3_aa: CASSPGTVYEQYF

d_call: .
j_call: TRBJ2-7
clone_size: .
v_call: TRBV10-3
cdr3_nt: TGTGCCATCAGCCTCGGGTCGTACGAGCAGTACTTC
cdr3_aa: CAISLGSYEQYF

d_call: .
j_call: TRBJ1-5
clone_size: .
v_call: TRBV5-5
cdr3_nt: TGTGCCAGCAGCTCACGTTTTCACGAAGGCAATCAGCCCCAGCATTTT
cdr3_aa: CASSSRFHEGNQPQHF

d_call: .
j_call: TRBJ1-1
clone_size: once
v_call: TRBV12-5
cdr3_nt: TGTGCTAGTGGTTCTGACCCGAGGCCTACTAACACTGAAGCTTTCTTT
cdr3_aa: CASGSDPRPTNTEAFF

d_call: .
j_call: TRBJ1-1
clone_size: .
v_call: TRBV10-2
cdr3_nt: TGCGCCAGCAGTCGTCCTAACACTGAAGCTTTCTTT
cdr3_aa: CASSRPNTEAFF

d_call: .
j_call: TRBJ2-2
clone_size: .
v_call: TRBV27
cdr3_nt: TGTGCCAGCAGAGGAAGGGGCACCGGGGAGCTGTTTTTT
cdr3_aa: CASRGRGTGELFF

d_call: .
j_call: TRBJ2-2
clone_size: .
v_call: TRBV30
cdr3_nt: TGTGCCTGGAGTGTGCGCAGGATCGGGGGGGAGCTGTTTTTT
cdr3_aa: CAWSVRRIGGELFF

d_call: .
j_call: TRBJ1-5
clone_size: .
v_call: TRBV28
cdr3_nt: TGTGCCAGCAGTTTAGCTCGGCAGCCTAATCAGCCCCAGCATTTT
cdr3_aa: CASSLARQPNQPQHF

d_call: .
j_call: TRBJ2-5
clone_size: .
v_call: TRBV9
cdr3_nt: TGTGCCAGCAGCGTAGGTTTGCAAGAGACCCAGTACTTC
cdr3_aa: CASSVGLQETQYF